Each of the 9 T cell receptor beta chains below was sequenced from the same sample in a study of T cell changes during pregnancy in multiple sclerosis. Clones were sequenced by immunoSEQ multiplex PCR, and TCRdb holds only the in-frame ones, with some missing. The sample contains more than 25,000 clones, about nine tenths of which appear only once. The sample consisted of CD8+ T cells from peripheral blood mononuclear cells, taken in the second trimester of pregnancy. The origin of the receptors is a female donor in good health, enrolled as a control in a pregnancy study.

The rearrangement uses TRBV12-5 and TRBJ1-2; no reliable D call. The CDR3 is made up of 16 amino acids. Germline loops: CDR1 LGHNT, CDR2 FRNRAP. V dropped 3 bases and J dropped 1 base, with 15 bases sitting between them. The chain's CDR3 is CASGFDAAGFNYGYTF. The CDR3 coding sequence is TGTGCTAGTGGTTTCGACGCTGCAGGATTTAACTATGGCTACACCTTC.

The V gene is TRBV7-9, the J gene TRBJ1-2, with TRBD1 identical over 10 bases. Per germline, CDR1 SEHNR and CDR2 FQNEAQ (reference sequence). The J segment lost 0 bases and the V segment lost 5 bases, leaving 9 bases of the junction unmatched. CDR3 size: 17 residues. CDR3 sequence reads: CASSLGTGEQTNYGYTF. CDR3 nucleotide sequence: TGTGCCAGCAGCCTGGGGACAGGGGAACAAACTAACTATGGCTACACCTTC.

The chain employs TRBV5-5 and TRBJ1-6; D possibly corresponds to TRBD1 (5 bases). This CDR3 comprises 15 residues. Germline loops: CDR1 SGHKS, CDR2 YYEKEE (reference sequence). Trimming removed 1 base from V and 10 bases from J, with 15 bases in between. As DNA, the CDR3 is TGTGCCAGCAGCTTGAAGTTGGGGCGGGAATCACCCCTCCACTTT. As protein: CASSLKLGRESPLHF.

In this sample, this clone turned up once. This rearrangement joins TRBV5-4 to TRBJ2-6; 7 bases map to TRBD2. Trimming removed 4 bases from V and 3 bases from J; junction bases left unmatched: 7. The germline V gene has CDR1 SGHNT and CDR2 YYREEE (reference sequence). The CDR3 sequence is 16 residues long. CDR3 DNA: TGTGCCAGCAGCCAAGACGGGGGGAGTGGGGCCAACGTCCTGACTTTC. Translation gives CASSQDGGSGANVLTF.

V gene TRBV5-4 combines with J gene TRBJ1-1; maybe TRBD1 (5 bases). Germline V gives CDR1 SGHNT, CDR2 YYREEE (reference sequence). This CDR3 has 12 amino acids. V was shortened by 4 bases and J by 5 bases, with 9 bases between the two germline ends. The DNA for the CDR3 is TGTGCCAGCAGCGGTGACAGAACTGAAGCTTTCTTT. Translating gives CASSGDRTEAFF.

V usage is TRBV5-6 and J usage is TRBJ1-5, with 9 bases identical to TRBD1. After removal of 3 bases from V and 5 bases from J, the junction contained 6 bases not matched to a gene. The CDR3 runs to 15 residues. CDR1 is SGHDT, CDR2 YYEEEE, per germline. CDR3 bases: TGTGCCAGCAGCTCGGGACAGGGTCTGGATCAGCCCCAGCATTTT. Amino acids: CASSSGQGLDQPQHF.

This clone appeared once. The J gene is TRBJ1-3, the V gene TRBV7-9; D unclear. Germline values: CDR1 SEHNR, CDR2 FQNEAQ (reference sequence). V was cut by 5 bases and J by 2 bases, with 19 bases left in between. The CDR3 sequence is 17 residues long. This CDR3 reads CASSRGATSQTGNTIYF. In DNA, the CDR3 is TGTGCCAGCAGCCGGGGAGCCACGTCTCAAACTGGAAACACCATATATTTT.

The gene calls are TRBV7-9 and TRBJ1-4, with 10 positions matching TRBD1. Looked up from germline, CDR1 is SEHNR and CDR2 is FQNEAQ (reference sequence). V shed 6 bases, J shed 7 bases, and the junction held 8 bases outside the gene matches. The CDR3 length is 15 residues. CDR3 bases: TGTGCCAGCAGTCCAACCGGGACAGGGGTTGAAAAACTGTTTTTT. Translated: CASSPTGTGVEKLFF.

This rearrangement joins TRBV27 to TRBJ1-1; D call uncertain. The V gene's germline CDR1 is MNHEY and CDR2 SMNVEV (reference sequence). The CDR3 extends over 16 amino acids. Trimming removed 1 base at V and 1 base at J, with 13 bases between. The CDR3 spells CASSLFPGVKNTEAFF. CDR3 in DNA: TGTGCCAGCAGTTTATTCCCCGGGGTTAAGAACACTGAAGCTTTCTTT.